This T cell receptor beta chain came from a study of cytomegalovirus exposure and HLA in healthy donors. This donor's record omits CMV serostatus. This PCR relied on a set of 60 Vbeta primers and 13 Jbeta primers. Produced via immunoSEQ multiplex PCR; TCRdb's table is partial and in-frame only. The repertoire holds about 120,000 clones, with around three quarters as singletons. The CDR3 sequence is 15 residues long. Trimming took 5 bases from V and 9 from J, leaving 17 bases between them. Per the germline V gene, CDR1 is SGHVS and CDR2 is FNYEAQ. This chain joins TRBV7-6 and TRBJ1-6; D remains unclear. The material sequenced was PBMCs. The TCR comes from a human donor in good health. The CDR3 region is CASSINPVTGSPLHF. In DNA, the CDR3 is TGTGCCAGCAGCATTAACCCCGTTACTGGTTCACCCCTCCACTTT.